The rows below give T cell receptor beta chains drawn from one sample of a study of high-grade serous ovarian cancer treatment subgroups. Only in-frame clones appear in the TCRdb table, and some are missing; sequencing was by immunoSEQ multiplex PCR. Among about 33,000 clones, roughly 83% were seen once, and the ten largest hold over 3%. The sequenced sample consisted of tumor tissue. The receptors come from a human donor with high-grade serous ovarian cancer. The CDR3 runs from the conserved cysteine through the conserved F or W. Each record gives: J gene, D gene, clone size, V gene, CDR3 DNA, CDR3 protein. D genes are given only for firm matches. The size of a clone is reported for some rows only, either as once, few or many, or as a class for expanded clones.

j_call: TRBJ1-4; d_call: NA; clone_size: NA; v_call: TRBV7-2; cdr3_nt: TGTGCCAGCAGATTCGGCTGGGACACTGAAAAACTGTTTTTT; cdr3_aa: CASRFGWDTEKLFF
j_call: TRBJ1-2; d_call: NA; clone_size: few; v_call: TRBV27; cdr3_nt: TGTGCCAGCAGTTTGTCGGGGCCAGATGGCTACACCTTC; cdr3_aa: CASSLSGPDGYTF
j_call: TRBJ1-6; d_call: TRBD1; clone_size: NA; v_call: TRBV27; cdr3_nt: TGTGCCAGCCGAAAGGGGACAGGCGGTTCACCCCTCCACTTT; cdr3_aa: CASRKGTGGSPLHF
j_call: TRBJ1-4; d_call: TRBD1; clone_size: NA; v_call: TRBV29-1; cdr3_nt: TGCAGCGTAGCCCGGGACAGGGCTAATGAAAAACTGTTTTTT; cdr3_aa: CSVARDRANEKLFF
j_call: TRBJ2-7; d_call: NA; clone_size: NA; v_call: TRBV9; cdr3_nt: TGTGCCAGCAGCGAGACGGGGACGGGGCTCTACGAGCAGTACTTC; cdr3_aa: CASSETGTGLYEQYF
j_call: TRBJ1-5; d_call: NA; clone_size: few; v_call: TRBV6-5; cdr3_nt: TGTGCCAGCAGTTACTCGATTCAGGGTGGTCAGCCCCAGCATTTT; cdr3_aa: CASSYSIQGGQPQHF
j_call: TRBJ2-3; d_call: TRBD1; clone_size: NA; v_call: TRBV4-3; cdr3_nt: TGCGCCAGCAGCCAAGATTCATTCCGGGACAGAGGGGATACGCAGTATTTT; cdr3_aa: CASSQDSFRDRGDTQYF
j_call: TRBJ2-4; d_call: NA; clone_size: few; v_call: TRBV5-8; cdr3_nt: TGTGCCAGCAGCTTGGCGTTTCTGGTGGGCAAAAACATTCAGTACTTC; cdr3_aa: CASSLAFLVGKNIQYF
j_call: TRBJ2-1; d_call: TRBD2; clone_size: NA; v_call: TRBV15; cdr3_nt: TGTGCCACCCTAGAGAGTAGCGGGTTGCATGAGCAGTTCTTC; cdr3_aa: CATLESSGLHEQFF
j_call: TRBJ2-7; d_call: NA; clone_size: NA; v_call: TRBV11-3; cdr3_nt: TGTGCCAGCAAAGCCCGGGCAGCAAGCTACGAGCAGTACTTC; cdr3_aa: CASKARAASYEQYF
j_call: TRBJ2-6; d_call: TRBD1; clone_size: NA; v_call: TRBV28; cdr3_nt: TGTGCCAGCAGTTTCGGGACAGGGGCCTCTGGGGCCAACGTCCTGACTTTC; cdr3_aa: CASSFGTGASGANVLTF
j_call: TRBJ2-2; d_call: TRBD2; clone_size: NA; v_call: TRBV7-2; cdr3_nt: TGTGCCAGCAGTGTAGTAGCGGGAGCACCCAGCACCGGGGAGCTGTTTTTT; cdr3_aa: CASSVVAGAPSTGELFF
j_call: TRBJ1-3; d_call: TRBD1; clone_size: NA; v_call: TRBV27; cdr3_nt: TGTGCCAGCAGTCGGACAGGGGGCCACACCATATATTTT; cdr3_aa: CASSRTGGHTIYF
j_call: TRBJ2-7; d_call: TRBD2; clone_size: NA; v_call: TRBV2; cdr3_nt: TGTGCCAGCAGTGAACTACTAGCGGGCGCCTACGAGCAGTACTTC; cdr3_aa: CASSELLAGAYEQYF
j_call: TRBJ1-1; d_call: TRBD1; clone_size: NA; v_call: TRBV6-6; cdr3_nt: TGTGCCAGCACCCCGACAGGGGTCACTGAAGCTTTCTTT; cdr3_aa: CASTPTGVTEAFF
j_call: TRBJ2-7; d_call: TRBD2; clone_size: few; v_call: TRBV19; cdr3_nt: TGTGCCAGTAGAGGGACTAGCGGGAGCTACGAGCAGTACTTC; cdr3_aa: CASRGTSGSYEQYF
j_call: TRBJ2-7; d_call: NA; clone_size: NA; v_call: TRBV7-2; cdr3_nt: TGTGCCAGCAGCTTAGTCATCGGGATAGTCTACGAGCAGTACTTC; cdr3_aa: CASSLVIGIVYEQYF
j_call: TRBJ1-2; d_call: NA; clone_size: NA; v_call: TRBV21-1; cdr3_nt: TGTGCCCCAAGGTACGCGTATGGCTACACCTTC; cdr3_aa: CAPRYAYGYTF
j_call: TRBJ2-3; d_call: TRBD2; clone_size: NA; v_call: TRBV15; cdr3_nt: TGTGCCACCAGCAGAGATACTTGCAGACTAGCGGAGGATACGCAGTATTTT; cdr3_aa: CATSRDTCRLAEDTQYF
j_call: TRBJ2-2; d_call: TRBD2; clone_size: NA; v_call: TRBV28; cdr3_nt: TGTGCCAGCAGTTCAGGGGCTCTAGCGGGCCCCGGGGAGCTGTTTTTT; cdr3_aa: CASSSGALAGPGELFF
j_call: TRBJ2-1; d_call: NA; clone_size: NA; v_call: TRBV6-5; cdr3_nt: TGTGCCAGCACCAGACCGGGACTCAGATACAATGAGCAGTTCTTC; cdr3_aa: CASTRPGLRYNEQFF
j_call: TRBJ2-1; d_call: TRBD2; clone_size: once; v_call: TRBV2; cdr3_nt: TGTGCCAGCAGAACCGGGACTAGCGGAATCTACAATGAGCAGTTCTTC; cdr3_aa: CASRTGTSGIYNEQFF
j_call: TRBJ2-3; d_call: NA; clone_size: NA; v_call: TRBV19; cdr3_nt: TGTGCCAGTAGTCCCAGCCGAGAGGGTACGCAGTATTTT; cdr3_aa: CASSPSREGTQYF
j_call: TRBJ2-5; d_call: NA; clone_size: NA; v_call: TRBV15; cdr3_nt: TGTGCCACCAGCAGGAGGACTGAGCGGGAAGAGACCCAGTACTTC; cdr3_aa: CATSRRTEREETQYF
j_call: TRBJ2-7; d_call: NA; clone_size: once; v_call: TRBV28; cdr3_nt: TGTGCCAGCAGTTGTGGCAGGGGCCACGAGCAGTACTTC; cdr3_aa: CASSCGRGHEQYF
j_call: TRBJ2-7; d_call: NA; clone_size: NA; v_call: TRBV4-3; cdr3_nt: TGCGCCAGCAGCCTTTTTTGGGGCAGGGTTTACTTC; cdr3_aa: CASSLFWGRVYF
j_call: TRBJ2-7; d_call: TRBD1; clone_size: NA; v_call: TRBV28; cdr3_nt: TGTGCCAGCAATCTTCCGGGACAGGGATTCTCCTACGAGCAGTACTTC; cdr3_aa: CASNLPGQGFSYEQYF
j_call: TRBJ2-1; d_call: TRBD2; clone_size: NA; v_call: TRBV4-3; cdr3_nt: TGCGCCAGCAGCCAAGTAACCGGGACTAGCGGATACTCCTACAATGAGCAGTTCTTC; cdr3_aa: CASSQVTGTSGYSYNEQFF
j_call: TRBJ1-1; d_call: NA; clone_size: NA; v_call: TRBV28; cdr3_nt: TGTGCCAGCAGTTTATGGGGGAACACTGAAGCTTTCTTT; cdr3_aa: CASSLWGNTEAFF
j_call: TRBJ2-7; d_call: TRBD1; clone_size: NA; v_call: TRBV25-1; cdr3_nt: TGTGCCAGCAGTGACAAAGGGACAGGGAGACACGAGCAGTACTTC; cdr3_aa: CASSDKGTGRHEQYF
j_call: TRBJ2-5; d_call: NA; clone_size: once; v_call: TRBV7-3; cdr3_nt: TGTGCCAGCAGCTTAAAGGGGGAGACCCAAGAGACCCAGTACTTC; cdr3_aa: CASSLKGETQETQYF
j_call: TRBJ2-1; d_call: NA; clone_size: NA; v_call: TRBV28; cdr3_nt: TGTGCCAGCAGTTTCGACGGCAATGAGCAGTTCTTC; cdr3_aa: CASSFDGNEQFF
j_call: TRBJ2-3; d_call: NA; clone_size: NA; v_call: TRBV7-9; cdr3_nt: TGTGCCAGCGGCGAGAGCACAGATACGCAGTATTTT; cdr3_aa: CASGESTDTQYF
j_call: TRBJ1-5; d_call: NA; clone_size: NA; v_call: TRBV5-6; cdr3_nt: TGTGCCAGCAGCGTCGGGCCTGGACCCAATCAGCCCCAGCATTTT; cdr3_aa: CASSVGPGPNQPQHF
j_call: TRBJ2-7; d_call: NA; clone_size: once; v_call: TRBV28; cdr3_nt: TGTGCCAGCAGTCCTCGGACCCTCTCATACGAGCAGTACTTC; cdr3_aa: CASSPRTLSYEQYF
j_call: TRBJ2-1; d_call: TRBD1; clone_size: once; v_call: TRBV4-3; cdr3_nt: TGCGCCAGCAGCCAAGAGACAGGGAATCGCTCCGATGAGCAGTTCTTC; cdr3_aa: CASSQETGNRSDEQFF
j_call: TRBJ1-1; d_call: NA; clone_size: NA; v_call: TRBV27; cdr3_nt: TGTGCCAGCAGTCCTAAAGGAACGGGGGCGCAGGCTTTCTTT; cdr3_aa: CASSPKGTGAQAFF
j_call: TRBJ1-2; d_call: NA; clone_size: NA; v_call: TRBV5-5; cdr3_nt: TGTGCCAGCAGCTTGTTGCAGTTGAACTATGGCTACACCTTC; cdr3_aa: CASSLLQLNYGYTF
j_call: TRBJ1-1; d_call: NA; clone_size: NA; v_call: TRBV28; cdr3_nt: TGTGCCAGCAGTTTATGCACAGCGCAGACCCAACCGGACACTGAAGCTTTCTTT; cdr3_aa: CASSLCTAQTQPDTEAFF
j_call: TRBJ1-1; d_call: NA; clone_size: few; v_call: TRBV7-9; cdr3_nt: TGTGCCAGCAGCTTAGCCGGTGAAGCTTTCTTT; cdr3_aa: CASSLAGEAFF
j_call: TRBJ1-3; d_call: NA; clone_size: once; v_call: TRBV7-2; cdr3_nt: TGTGCCAGCAGCTTAGGCGGTTCTGGAAACACCATATATTTT; cdr3_aa: CASSLGGSGNTIYF
j_call: TRBJ1-1; d_call: TRBD1; clone_size: few; v_call: TRBV19; cdr3_nt: TGTGCCAGTAGTATGGGACAGGGCCTTACTGAAGCTTTCTTT; cdr3_aa: CASSMGQGLTEAFF
j_call: TRBJ2-7; d_call: TRBD1; clone_size: few; v_call: TRBV12-5; cdr3_nt: TGTGCTAGTGGCCCGGGGACAGGGGGCTACGAGCAGTACTTC; cdr3_aa: CASGPGTGGYEQYF
j_call: TRBJ1-2; d_call: NA; clone_size: NA; v_call: TRBV19; cdr3_nt: TGTGCCAGTAGTCCATCCTCGTGGTCCCGCAAGGGCTACACCTTC; cdr3_aa: CASSPSSWSRKGYTF
j_call: TRBJ2-5; d_call: TRBD1; clone_size: NA; v_call: TRBV28; cdr3_nt: TGTGCCAGCGAGACTACAGGGGAGATAAGGGAGACCCAGTACTTC; cdr3_aa: CASETTGEIRETQYF
j_call: TRBJ2-1; d_call: TRBD2; clone_size: NA; v_call: TRBV29-1; cdr3_nt: TGCAGCGTTGCAGGCGGGAGTCCCAAGGTGAAGCAGTTCTTC; cdr3_aa: CSVAGGSPKVKQFF
j_call: TRBJ2-1; d_call: NA; clone_size: NA; v_call: TRBV7-3; cdr3_nt: TGTGCCAGCAGCCCCGGACAGTCCTACAATGAGCAGTTCTTC; cdr3_aa: CASSPGQSYNEQFF
j_call: TRBJ2-5; d_call: NA; clone_size: NA; v_call: TRBV28; cdr3_nt: TGTGCCAGCAGGGTCGGTGGGGGAGAAGTGACCCAGTACTTC; cdr3_aa: CASRVGGGEVTQYF
j_call: TRBJ2-2; d_call: NA; clone_size: NA; v_call: TRBV9; cdr3_nt: TGTGCCAGCAGCGTAGAGGTAGAAGGACTTTCGAACACCGGGGAGCTGTTTTTT; cdr3_aa: CASSVEVEGLSNTGELFF
j_call: TRBJ2-5; d_call: NA; clone_size: NA; v_call: TRBV19; cdr3_nt: TGTGCCAGTAGTCTCGGAGGGCCGGCGGAGGGGATTCGGGAGACCCAGTACTTC; cdr3_aa: CASSLGGPAEGIRETQYF
j_call: TRBJ2-7; d_call: TRBD1; clone_size: NA; v_call: TRBV7-2; cdr3_nt: TGTGCCAGCAGCTTAGGAGGGGAAGGGACAGAATCCTACGAGCAGTACTTC; cdr3_aa: CASSLGGEGTESYEQYF
j_call: TRBJ2-1; d_call: NA; clone_size: NA; v_call: TRBV2; cdr3_nt: TGTGCCAGCAGTGAATACCCGACAGGCGAGCAGTTCTTC; cdr3_aa: CASSEYPTGEQFF
j_call: TRBJ1-1; d_call: NA; clone_size: NA; v_call: TRBV5-1; cdr3_nt: TGCGCCAGCAGCTTGGAGGGGGGAGTGGGTTACACTGAAGCTTTCTTT; cdr3_aa: CASSLEGGVGYTEAFF
j_call: TRBJ2-5; d_call: NA; clone_size: NA; v_call: TRBV6-4; cdr3_nt: TGTGCCAGCAGTGACTCCGGCGGCCAAGAGACCCAGTACTTC; cdr3_aa: CASSDSGGQETQYF
j_call: TRBJ1-1; d_call: TRBD1; clone_size: NA; v_call: TRBV12-5; cdr3_nt: TGTGCTAGTGGTTTGGTTCACACCGGGACAGGGGTGGCGAACACTGAAGCTTTCTTT; cdr3_aa: CASGLVHTGTGVANTEAFF
j_call: TRBJ1-3; d_call: NA; clone_size: NA; v_call: TRBV28; cdr3_nt: TGTGCCAGCAGCCCACCGGGACGGAGAAACACCATATATTTT; cdr3_aa: CASSPPGRRNTIYF
j_call: TRBJ2-7; d_call: NA; clone_size: NA; v_call: TRBV6-5; cdr3_nt: TGTGCCAGCATGTTAGACGGTGCCTACGAGCAGTACTTC; cdr3_aa: CASMLDGAYEQYF
j_call: TRBJ2-7; d_call: NA; clone_size: NA; v_call: TRBV18; cdr3_nt: TGTGCCAGCTCACCTCACAAGAGAAGGGACGGCTATGGTCCTGGGGACGAGCAGTACTTC; cdr3_aa: CASSPHKRRDGYGPGDEQYF
j_call: TRBJ2-1; d_call: TRBD2; clone_size: NA; v_call: TRBV9; cdr3_nt: TGTGCCAGCAGCGCAACTAGCGGGAGGCAGGGTGAGCAGTTCTTC; cdr3_aa: CASSATSGRQGEQFF
j_call: TRBJ2-2; d_call: NA; clone_size: NA; v_call: TRBV27; cdr3_nt: TGTGCCAGCAGTTTCAAGGGGCACGGGACTCTCAACACCGGGGAGCTGTTTTTT; cdr3_aa: CASSFKGHGTLNTGELFF